This TCR beta chain is from a study of cytomegalovirus exposure and HLA in healthy donors. Study information: A previous analysis identified approximately 110 million unique TCR beta sequences derived from some 170 million T cells.

As regards this clone: Its antigen is not identified.

Whole-study results and caveats: Immune exposure information comprised only CMV serostatus. It was assumed in the presence/absence analyses that sequencing depth was roughly uniform across donors. Some segments of the V type, notably TRBV6-2 and TRBV6-3, were excluded as indistinguishable.

J lost 2 bases, V lost 7 bases, and 10 bases had no gene match. CDR3 length equals 16 residues. Per germline, CDR1 MRHNA and CDR2 SNTAGT. Primers for the PCR totalled 60 Vbeta and 13 Jbeta. Profiling relied on immunoSEQ multiplex PCR, and the TCRdb table lists in-frame clones only, not all of them. The top ten clones hold less than 4.5% of a sample with 100,000 or so clones, 73% of them seen once. The clonotype comes from a man aged 35 to 55 in good health and CMV-seronegative. The V call is TRBV6-4, the J call TRBJ2-3; 9 nucleotides agree with TRBD2. The sequencing input was PBMCs. This CDR3 is CASKKGSGGHTDTQYF. DNA for the CDR3: TGTGCCAGCAAAAAGGGGAGCGGGGGGCACACAGATACGCAGTATTTT.